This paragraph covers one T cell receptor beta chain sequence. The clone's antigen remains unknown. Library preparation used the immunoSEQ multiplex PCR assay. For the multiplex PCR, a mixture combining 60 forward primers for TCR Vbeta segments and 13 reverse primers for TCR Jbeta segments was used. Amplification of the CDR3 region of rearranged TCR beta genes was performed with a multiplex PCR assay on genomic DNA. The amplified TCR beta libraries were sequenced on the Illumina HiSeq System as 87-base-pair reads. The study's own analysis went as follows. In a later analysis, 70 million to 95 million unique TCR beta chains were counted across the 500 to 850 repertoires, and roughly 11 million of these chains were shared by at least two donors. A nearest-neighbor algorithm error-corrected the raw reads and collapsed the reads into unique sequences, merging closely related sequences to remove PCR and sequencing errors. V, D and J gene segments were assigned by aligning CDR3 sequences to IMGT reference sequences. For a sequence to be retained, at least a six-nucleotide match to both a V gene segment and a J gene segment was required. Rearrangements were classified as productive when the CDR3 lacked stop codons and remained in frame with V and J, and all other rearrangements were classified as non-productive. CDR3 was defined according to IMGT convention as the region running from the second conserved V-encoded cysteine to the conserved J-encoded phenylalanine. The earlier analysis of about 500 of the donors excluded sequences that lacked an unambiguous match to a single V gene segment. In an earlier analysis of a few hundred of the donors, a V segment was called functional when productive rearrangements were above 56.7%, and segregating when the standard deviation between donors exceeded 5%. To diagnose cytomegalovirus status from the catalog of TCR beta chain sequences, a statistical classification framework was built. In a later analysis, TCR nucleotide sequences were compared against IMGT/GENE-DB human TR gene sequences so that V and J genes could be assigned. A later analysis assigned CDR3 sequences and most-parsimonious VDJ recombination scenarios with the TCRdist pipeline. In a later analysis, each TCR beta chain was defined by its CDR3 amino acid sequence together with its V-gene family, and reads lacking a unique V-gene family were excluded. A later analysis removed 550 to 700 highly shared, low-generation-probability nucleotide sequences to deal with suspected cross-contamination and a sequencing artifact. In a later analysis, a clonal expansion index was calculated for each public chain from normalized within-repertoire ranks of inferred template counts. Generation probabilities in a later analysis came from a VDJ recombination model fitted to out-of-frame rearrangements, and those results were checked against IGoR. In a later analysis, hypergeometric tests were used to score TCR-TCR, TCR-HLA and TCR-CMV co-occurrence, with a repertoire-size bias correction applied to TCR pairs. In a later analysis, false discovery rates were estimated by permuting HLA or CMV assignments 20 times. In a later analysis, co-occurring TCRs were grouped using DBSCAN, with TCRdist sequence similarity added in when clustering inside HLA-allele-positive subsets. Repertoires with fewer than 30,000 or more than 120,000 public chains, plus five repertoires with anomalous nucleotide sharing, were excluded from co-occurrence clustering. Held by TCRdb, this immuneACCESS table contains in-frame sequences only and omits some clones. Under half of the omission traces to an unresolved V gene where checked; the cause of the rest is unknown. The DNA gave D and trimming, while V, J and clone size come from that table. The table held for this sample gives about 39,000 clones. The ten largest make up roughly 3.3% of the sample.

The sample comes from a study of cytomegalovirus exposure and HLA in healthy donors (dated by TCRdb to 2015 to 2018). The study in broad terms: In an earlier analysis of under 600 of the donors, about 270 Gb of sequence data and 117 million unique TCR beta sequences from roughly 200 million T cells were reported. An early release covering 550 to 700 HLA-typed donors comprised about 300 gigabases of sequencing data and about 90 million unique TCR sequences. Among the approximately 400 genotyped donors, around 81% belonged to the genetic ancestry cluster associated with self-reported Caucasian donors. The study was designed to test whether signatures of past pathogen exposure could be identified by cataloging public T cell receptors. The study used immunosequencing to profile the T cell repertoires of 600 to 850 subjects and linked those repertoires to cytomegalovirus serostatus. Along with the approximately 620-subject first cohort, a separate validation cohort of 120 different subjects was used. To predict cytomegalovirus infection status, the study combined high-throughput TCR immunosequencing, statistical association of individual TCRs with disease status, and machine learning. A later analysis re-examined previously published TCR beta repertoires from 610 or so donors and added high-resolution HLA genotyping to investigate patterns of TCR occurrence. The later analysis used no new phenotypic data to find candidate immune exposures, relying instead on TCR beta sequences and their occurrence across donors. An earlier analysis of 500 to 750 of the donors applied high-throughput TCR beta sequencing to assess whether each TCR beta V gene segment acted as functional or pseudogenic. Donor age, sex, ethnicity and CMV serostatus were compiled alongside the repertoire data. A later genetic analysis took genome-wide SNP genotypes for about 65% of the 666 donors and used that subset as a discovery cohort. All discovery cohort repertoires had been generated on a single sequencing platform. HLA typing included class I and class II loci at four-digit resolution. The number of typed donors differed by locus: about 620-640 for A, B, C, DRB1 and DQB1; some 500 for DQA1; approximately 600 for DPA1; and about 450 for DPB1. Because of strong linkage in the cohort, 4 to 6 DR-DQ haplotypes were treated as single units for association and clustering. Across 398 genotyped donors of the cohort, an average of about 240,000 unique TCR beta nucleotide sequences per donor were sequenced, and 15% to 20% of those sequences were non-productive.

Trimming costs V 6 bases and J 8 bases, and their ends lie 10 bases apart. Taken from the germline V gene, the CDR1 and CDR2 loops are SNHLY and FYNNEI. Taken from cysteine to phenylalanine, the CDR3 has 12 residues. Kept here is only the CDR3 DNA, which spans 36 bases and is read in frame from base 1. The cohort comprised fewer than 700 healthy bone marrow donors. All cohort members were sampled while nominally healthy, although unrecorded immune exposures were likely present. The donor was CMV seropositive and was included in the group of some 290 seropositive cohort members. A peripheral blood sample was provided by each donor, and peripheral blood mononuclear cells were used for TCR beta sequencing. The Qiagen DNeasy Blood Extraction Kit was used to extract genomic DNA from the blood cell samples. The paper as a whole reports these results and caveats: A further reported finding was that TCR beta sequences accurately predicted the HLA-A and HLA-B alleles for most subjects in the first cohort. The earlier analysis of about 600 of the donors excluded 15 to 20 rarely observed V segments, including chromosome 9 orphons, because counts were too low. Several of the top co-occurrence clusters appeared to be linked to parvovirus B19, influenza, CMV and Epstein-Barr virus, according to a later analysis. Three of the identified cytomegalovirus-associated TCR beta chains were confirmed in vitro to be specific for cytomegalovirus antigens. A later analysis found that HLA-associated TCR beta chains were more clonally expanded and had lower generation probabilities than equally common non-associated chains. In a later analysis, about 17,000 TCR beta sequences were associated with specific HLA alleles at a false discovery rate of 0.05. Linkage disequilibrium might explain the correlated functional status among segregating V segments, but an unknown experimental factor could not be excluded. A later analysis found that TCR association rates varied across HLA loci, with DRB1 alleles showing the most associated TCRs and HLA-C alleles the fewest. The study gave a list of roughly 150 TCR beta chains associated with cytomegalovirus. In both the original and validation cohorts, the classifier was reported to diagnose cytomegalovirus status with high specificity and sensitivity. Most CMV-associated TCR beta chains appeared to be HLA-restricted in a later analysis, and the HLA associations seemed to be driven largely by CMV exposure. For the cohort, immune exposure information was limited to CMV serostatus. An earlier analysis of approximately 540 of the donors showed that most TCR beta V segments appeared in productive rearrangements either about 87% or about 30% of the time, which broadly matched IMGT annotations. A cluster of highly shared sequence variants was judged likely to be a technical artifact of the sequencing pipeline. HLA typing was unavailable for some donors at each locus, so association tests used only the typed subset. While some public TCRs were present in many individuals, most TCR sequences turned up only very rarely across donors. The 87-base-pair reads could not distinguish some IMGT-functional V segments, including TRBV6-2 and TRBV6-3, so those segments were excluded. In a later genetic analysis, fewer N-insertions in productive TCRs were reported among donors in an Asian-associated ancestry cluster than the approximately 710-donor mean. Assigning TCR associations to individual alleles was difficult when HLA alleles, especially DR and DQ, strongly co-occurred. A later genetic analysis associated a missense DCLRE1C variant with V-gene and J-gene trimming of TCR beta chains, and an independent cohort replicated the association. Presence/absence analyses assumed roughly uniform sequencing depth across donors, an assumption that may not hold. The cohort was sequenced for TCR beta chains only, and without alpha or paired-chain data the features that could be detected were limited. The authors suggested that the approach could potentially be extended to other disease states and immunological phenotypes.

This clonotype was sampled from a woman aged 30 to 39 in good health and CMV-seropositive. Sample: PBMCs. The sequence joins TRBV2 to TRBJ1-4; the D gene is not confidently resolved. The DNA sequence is TGTGCCAGCAGGGCATCGCTCGAAAAACTGTTTTTT. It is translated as CASRASLEKLFF.